Listed below are T cell receptor beta chains from one sample, sequenced in a study of blood T cells in healthy people across ages. TCRdb itself ran the 5' RACE reads through MiXCR, one entry per CDR3 protein. This sample carries 1.5 million or so distinct CDR3 sequences, roughly 40% of them seen once, and the ten largest clones take under 8%. The sample taken for sequencing was blood. All receptors derive from a woman aged 18-29 years in good health. Each CDR3 is given with its conserved first and last residue. Fields, in order: D gene, V gene, clone size, CDR3 length, J gene, CDR3 DNA, CDR3 protein. The D gene is left open where the match is weak. Size tells how often a clone was seen (once, few, many) or the class of an expanded clone, and some rows leave it out.

>NA|TRBV6-1|NA|15|TRBJ2-1
TGTGCCAGCACCTCAGCGGACCGTTCCTACAATGAGCAGTTCTTC
CASTSADRSYNEQFF
>NA|TRBV7-3|NA|15|TRBJ2-3
TGTGCCAGCAGCCGAGAAGGGGGGGCTCCAGATACGCAGTATTTT
CASSREGGAPDTQYF
>NA|TRBV6-1|NA|16|TRBJ1-6
TGTGCCAGCAGTGAGAACCCGGGACGGAGTAATTCACTCCTCCACTTT
CASSENPGRSNSLLHF
>TRBD2|TRBV7-2|once|15|TRBJ2-7
TGTGCCAGCAGCGGGAGACTAGCGGGAGTGCGCGAGCAGTACTTC
CASSGRLAGVREQYF
>NA|TRBV28|few|10|TRBJ2-7
TGTGCCAGCAGTTTCAGTGAGCAGTACTTC
CASSFSEQYF
>TRBD2|TRBV7-2|NA|16|TRBJ2-1
TGTGCCAGCAGCCCGATCGGACTAGCGGGAGGTGGGGAGCAGTTCTTC
CASSPIGLAGGGEQFF
>NA|TRBV25-1|NA|14|TRBJ1-2
TGTGCCAGCAGCCGGGGGGGTGTAGGCTATGGCTACACCTTC
CASSRGGVGYGYTF
>TRBD2|TRBV13|NA|18|TRBJ2-6
TGTGCCAGCAGCATGGGACTAGCGGGAGTTTCTGGGGCCAACGTCCTGACTTTC
CASSMGLAGVSGANVLTF
>NA|TRBV12-3/TRBV12-4|few|15|TRBJ1-6
TGTGCCAGCAGTCTGACAGCACCAAATAATTCACCCCTCCACTTT
CASSLTAPNNSPLHF
>NA|TRBV28|few|13|TRBJ1-2
TGTGCCAGCACTTCCGGCGGAAACTATGGCTACACCTTC
CASTSGGNYGYTF
>TRBD2|TRBV9|few|15|TRBJ2-1
TGTGCCAGCAGCGTAGAGCGGGGGGGCTACAATGAGCAGTTCTTC
CASSVERGGYNEQFF
>NA|TRBV6-6|NA|14|TRBJ2-7
TGTGCCAGCAGTTATACCGTTGGGCCCTACGAGCAGTACTTC
CASSYTVGPYEQYF
>NA|TRBV20-1|NA|13|TRBJ2-5
TGCAGTGCTAGTCGCAGTGGAGAAGAGACCCAGTACTTC
CSASRSGEETQYF
>NA|TRBV5-1|NA|12|TRBJ1-2
TGCGCCAGCAGTATCGATGGCTATGGCTACACCTTC
CASSIDGYGYTF
>TRBD1|TRBV27|NA|15|TRBJ2-7
TGTGCCAGCAGTACGACGGGACAGGGTCTCTACGAGCAGTACTTC
CASSTTGQGLYEQYF
>NA|TRBV29-1|few|12|TRBJ1-4
TGCAGCGTGAGGGGGTTAGATGAAAAACTGTTTTTT
CSVRGLDEKLFF
>NA|TRBV11-1|NA|15|TRBJ1-2
TGTGCCAGCAGCCAAAGGGGTACAGGGTTCAATGGCTACACCTTC
CASSQRGTGFNGYTF
>NA|TRBV12-3/TRBV12-4|few|16|TRBJ1-4
TGTGCCAGCAGTTCTGAACCCATTGCAACTAATGAAAAACTGTTTTTT
CASSSEPIATNEKLFF
>NA|TRBV20-1|NA|15|TRBJ2-3
TGCAGTGCTAACTTAGCGCCTCGGGGGTCAGATACGCAGTATTTT
CSANLAPRGSDTQYF
>NA|TRBV7-9|NA|16|TRBJ1-2
TGTGCCAGCAGCCCCACAGGGTGGGAGAGAAACTATGGCTACACCTTC
CASSPTGWERNYGYTF
>NA|TRBV20-1|few|13|TRBJ2-7
TGCAGTGCTAGAGGTCCACGCTCCTACGAGCAGTACTTC
CSARGPRSYEQYF
>NA|TRBV10-3|many|14|TRBJ2-3
TGTGCCATCCAAACAACTGGGGCCACAGATACGCAGTATTTT
CAIQTTGATDTQYF
>NA|TRBV6-2/TRBV6-3|few|16|TRBJ2-6
TGTGCCAGCAGTTACTCAAGGGTCACTGGGGCCAACGTCCTGACTTTC
CASSYSRVTGANVLTF
>NA|TRBV10-3|NA|13|TRBJ2-3
TGTGCCATCAAAGGGGACAGCACAGATACGCAGTATTTT
CAIKGDSTDTQYF
>NA|TRBV12-3/TRBV12-4|few|15|TRBJ2-2
TGTGCCAGCAGACTGAGGACGGGGAACACCGGGGAGCTGTTTTTT
CASRLRTGNTGELFF
>NA|TRBV30|NA|14|TRBJ2-7
TGTGCCTGGAGTTCGGCGGGAATGGCCTACGAGCAGTACTTC
CAWSSAGMAYEQYF
>NA|TRBV7-9|NA|14|TRBJ2-3
TGTGCCAGCAGCCACGGACAGTCCACAGATACGCAGTATTTT
CASSHGQSTDTQYF
>NA|TRBV6-6|NA|11|TRBJ1-1
TGTGCCAGCAGTTACCTCACTGAAGCTTTCTTT
CASSYLTEAFF
>TRBD2|TRBV27|NA|16|TRBJ2-1
TGTGCCAGCAGTTCCCGGACTAGCGGGAGAAGGAATGAGCAGTTCTTC
CASSSRTSGRRNEQFF
>TRBD2|TRBV24-1|few|16|TRBJ2-3
TGTGCCACCAGTGATTCCGGACTAGCGGGACGCGGTACGCAGTATTTT
CATSDSGLAGRGTQYF
>NA|TRBV20-1|many|12|TRBJ2-5
TGCAGTGCCGACAGAGCAGAAGAGACCCAGTACTTC
CSADRAEETQYF
>TRBD1|TRBV7-2|NA|15|TRBJ1-1
TGTGCCAGCAGGGTAGGGACAGCGAGGGACACTGAAGCTTTCTTT
CASRVGTARDTEAFF
>NA|TRBV24-1|few|17|TRBJ2-1
TGTGCCACCAGTGATTTTAGGCGGACAGAGATATACAATGAGCAGTTCTTC
CATSDFRRTEIYNEQFF
>NA|TRBV9|NA|14|TRBJ2-1
TGTGCCAGCAGCGGGATCGCATCCTACAATGAGCAGTTCTTC
CASSGIASYNEQFF
>TRBD1|TRBV5-5|NA|17|TRBJ2-1
TGTGCCAGCAGCTTGGCTTGGACAGGAGTCGGGTACAATGAGCAGTTCTTC
CASSLAWTGVGYNEQFF